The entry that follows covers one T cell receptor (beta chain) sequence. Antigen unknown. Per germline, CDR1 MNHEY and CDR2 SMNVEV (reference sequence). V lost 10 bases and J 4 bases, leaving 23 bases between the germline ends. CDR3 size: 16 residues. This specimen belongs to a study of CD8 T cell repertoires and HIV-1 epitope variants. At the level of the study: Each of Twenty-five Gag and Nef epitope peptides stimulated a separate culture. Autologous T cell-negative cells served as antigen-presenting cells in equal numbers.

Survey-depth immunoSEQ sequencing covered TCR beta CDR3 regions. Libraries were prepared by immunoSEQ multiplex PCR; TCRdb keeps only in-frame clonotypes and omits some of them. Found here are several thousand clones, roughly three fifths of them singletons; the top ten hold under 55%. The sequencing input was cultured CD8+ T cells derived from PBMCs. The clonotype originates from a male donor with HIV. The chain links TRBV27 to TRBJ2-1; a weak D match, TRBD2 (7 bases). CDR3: CATGGGGRGTYNEQFF. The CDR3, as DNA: TGTGCCACTGGGGGGGGCGGGAGAGGAACGTACAATGAGCAGTTCTTC.